This T cell receptor beta chain was identified during a study of siplizumab effects on memory and regulatory T cells. The CDR3 is 15 amino acids. CDR1 and CDR2 from the germline V gene are SGDLS and YYNGEE. With 0 bases clipped from V and 4 bases from J, the junction kept 7 bases outside the gene matches. Sequenced by immunoSEQ multiplex PCR; TCRdb stores in-frame clones only, minus some. The sample gives about 100,000 clones, less than 95% of which show up once; over 0.55% is in the top ten. This sequence was found in a human donor in good health. The chain links TRBV9 to TRBJ2-7; 7 nucleotides agree with TRBD2. The specimen was Tregs sorted from blood. The CDR3, as DNA: TGTGCCAGCAGCGTAGAACCGGGAGGAGATTACGAGCAGTACTTC. Protein sequence: CASSVEPGGDYEQYF.